The rows below give T cell receptor beta chains drawn from one sample of a study of blood T cell repertoires in COVID-19. Clones were sequenced by immunoSEQ multiplex PCR, and TCRdb holds only the in-frame ones, with some missing. This sample has about 270,000 clones, with around four fifths found just once. The sequencing input was peripheral blood. The source of these receptors is a woman between 50 and 59 years old who had recovered from COVID-19. CDR3s include the opening cysteine and the closing phenylalanine or tryptophan. Fields, in order: J gene, V gene, D gene, clone size, CDR3 DNA, CDR3 protein. The D gene is left open where the match is weak. A row's size may be missing; if present it is once, few, many or a size class.

J gene: TRBJ1-6
V gene: TRBV7-2
D gene: NA
clone size: NA
CDR3 DNA: TGTGCCAGCAGCTTAACTTCAAATACGGGTTCACCCCTCCACTTT
CDR3 protein: CASSLTSNTGSPLHF

J gene: TRBJ2-2
V gene: TRBV18
D gene: NA
clone size: NA
CDR3 DNA: TGTGCCAGCTCACGAGACAGGTACACCGGGGAGCTGTTTTTT
CDR3 protein: CASSRDRYTGELFF

J gene: TRBJ1-2
V gene: TRBV6-2/TRBV6-3
D gene: TRBD1
clone size: NA
CDR3 DNA: TGTGCCAGCAGTTCGATCGGCACCGGGACAGATTATGGCTACACCTTC
CDR3 protein: CASSSIGTGTDYGYTF

J gene: TRBJ2-2
V gene: TRBV5-1
D gene: TRBD2
clone size: NA
CDR3 DNA: TGCGCCAGCAGTAGCGGGGGCCTGGGGGAGCTGTTTTTT
CDR3 protein: CASSSGGLGELFF

J gene: TRBJ2-1
V gene: TRBV5-1
D gene: TRBD2
clone size: NA
CDR3 DNA: TGCGCCAGCAGCTCCCAGGGACTAGCGGGGGCTGTCTCCTACAATGAGCAGTTCTTC
CDR3 protein: CASSSQGLAGAVSYNEQFF

J gene: TRBJ2-5
V gene: TRBV9
D gene: NA
clone size: few
CDR3 DNA: TGTGCCAGCAGCCCACTGACAGGCCAAGAGACCCAGTACTTC
CDR3 protein: CASSPLTGQETQYF

J gene: TRBJ2-3
V gene: TRBV5-4
D gene: TRBD2
clone size: NA
CDR3 DNA: TGTGCCAGCAGCCCGATACTAGCGATAGATACGCAGTATTTT
CDR3 protein: CASSPILAIDTQYF

J gene: TRBJ2-2
V gene: TRBV24-1
D gene: NA
clone size: NA
CDR3 DNA: TGTGCCACCAAAGGACGGACACAGGGTAATCTCAACACCGGGGAGCTGTTTTTT
CDR3 protein: CATKGRTQGNLNTGELFF

J gene: TRBJ2-2
V gene: TRBV5-1
D gene: TRBD2
clone size: NA
CDR3 DNA: TGCGCCAGCAGCCCGACCGGGACTAGCGGGACCACCGGGGAGCTGTTTTTT
CDR3 protein: CASSPTGTSGTTGELFF

J gene: TRBJ1-2
V gene: TRBV6-2/TRBV6-3
D gene: TRBD1
clone size: once
CDR3 DNA: TGTGCCAGCAGTGAGGAGGGACAGGGAAATGGCTACACCTTC
CDR3 protein: CASSEEGQGNGYTF

J gene: TRBJ2-2
V gene: TRBV19
D gene: TRBD1
clone size: NA
CDR3 DNA: TGTGCCAGTACGGACAGGTCTCACACCGGGGAGCTGTTTTTT
CDR3 protein: CASTDRSHTGELFF

J gene: TRBJ1-1
V gene: TRBV19
D gene: TRBD1
clone size: NA
CDR3 DNA: TGTGCCAGTAAATCGGGACAGGGATTAGCTGAAGCTTTCTTT
CDR3 protein: CASKSGQGLAEAFF

J gene: TRBJ1-2
V gene: TRBV5-4
D gene: TRBD1
clone size: NA
CDR3 DNA: TGTGCCAGCAGCTTGGTCAGGGGGACCACTAACTATGGCTACACCTTC
CDR3 protein: CASSLVRGTTNYGYTF

J gene: TRBJ1-2
V gene: TRBV28
D gene: TRBD1
clone size: NA
CDR3 DNA: TGTGCCAGCAGTTTACAGGGGGCGAGCTATGGCTACACCTTC
CDR3 protein: CASSLQGASYGYTF

J gene: TRBJ2-7
V gene: TRBV5-5
D gene: TRBD1
clone size: NA
CDR3 DNA: TGTGCCAGCAGCTGGGGGAGACCGGGACAGGGTTACGAGCAGTACTTC
CDR3 protein: CASSWGRPGQGYEQYF

J gene: TRBJ2-7
V gene: TRBV6-2/TRBV6-3
D gene: NA
clone size: NA
CDR3 DNA: TGTGCCAGCAGTTACCCCATCCCTAAAATCGCTGAGCAGTACTTC
CDR3 protein: CASSYPIPKIAEQYF

J gene: TRBJ1-1
V gene: TRBV15
D gene: NA
clone size: NA
CDR3 DNA: TGTGCCACCAGCAGAGACAGGGGACCTGAAGCTTTCTTT
CDR3 protein: CATSRDRGPEAFF

J gene: TRBJ1-2
V gene: TRBV19
D gene: NA
clone size: few
CDR3 DNA: TGTGCCAGTAGCTCTCGGAACTATGGCTACACCTTC
CDR3 protein: CASSSRNYGYTF

J gene: TRBJ2-7
V gene: TRBV21-1
D gene: NA
clone size: once
CDR3 DNA: TGTGCCAGCAGCAACACCCAGGCGGGAGTTACCTACGAGCAGTACTTC
CDR3 protein: CASSNTQAGVTYEQYF

J gene: TRBJ2-1
V gene: TRBV4-3
D gene: NA
clone size: NA
CDR3 DNA: TGCGCCAGCAGCCAAGACCTGTTGTTAGCGGAGCAGTTCTTC
CDR3 protein: CASSQDLLLAEQFF

J gene: TRBJ2-5
V gene: TRBV9
D gene: NA
clone size: NA
CDR3 DNA: TGTGCCAGCAGCCCCAGGTTGGGAGGGGGCCAAGAGACCCAGTACTTC
CDR3 protein: CASSPRLGGGQETQYF

J gene: TRBJ1-2
V gene: TRBV2
D gene: TRBD1
clone size: NA
CDR3 DNA: TGTGCCAGCAGCGCCACAGGGGTCTATGGCTACACCTTC
CDR3 protein: CASSATGVYGYTF

J gene: TRBJ2-3
V gene: TRBV27
D gene: TRBD2
clone size: NA
CDR3 DNA: TGTGCCAGCCAAAGCGGGGGGGCGACAGATACGCAGTATTTT
CDR3 protein: CASQSGGATDTQYF

J gene: TRBJ2-5
V gene: TRBV3-1/TRBV3-2
D gene: TRBD1
clone size: NA
CDR3 DNA: TGTGCCACTGACAGGGGTAGAGAGACCCAGTACTTC
CDR3 protein: CATDRGRETQYF

J gene: TRBJ2-7
V gene: TRBV30
D gene: NA
clone size: few
CDR3 DNA: TGTGCCTGGAGTGTTAGTCAGGGGATACAGCAGTACTTC
CDR3 protein: CAWSVSQGIQQYF

J gene: TRBJ2-3
V gene: TRBV29-1
D gene: NA
clone size: NA
CDR3 DNA: TGCAGCGTTGAAATTCGGCGGATTAGCACAGATACGCAGTATTTT
CDR3 protein: CSVEIRRISTDTQYF

J gene: TRBJ2-7
V gene: TRBV7-2
D gene: TRBD2
clone size: NA
CDR3 DNA: TGTGCCAGCAGCTTCGGTAGACTAGCGGGAGGGATCTCCTACGAGCAGTACTTC
CDR3 protein: CASSFGRLAGGISYEQYF

J gene: TRBJ1-1
V gene: TRBV18
D gene: TRBD1
clone size: NA
CDR3 DNA: TGTGCCAGCTCACCAGGACAGGGTGGGACTGAAGCTTTCTTT
CDR3 protein: CASSPGQGGTEAFF

J gene: TRBJ2-5
V gene: TRBV6-4
D gene: TRBD1
clone size: many
CDR3 DNA: TGTGCCAGCAGTGACCGTCCCGGGACAGGGATTGAGACCCAGTACTTC
CDR3 protein: CASSDRPGTGIETQYF

J gene: TRBJ2-7
V gene: TRBV19
D gene: NA
clone size: NA
CDR3 DNA: TGTGCCAGTAGTATGTTGGCTAGCTCCTACGAGCAGTACTTC
CDR3 protein: CASSMLASSYEQYF

J gene: TRBJ1-5
V gene: TRBV27
D gene: NA
clone size: NA
CDR3 DNA: TGTGCCAGCAGTTTATCGGACCCTCGGGATACGCAGCATTTT
CDR3 protein: CASSLSDPRDTQHF

J gene: TRBJ1-5
V gene: TRBV2
D gene: NA
clone size: NA
CDR3 DNA: TGTGCCAGCAGTGCAGGCAGGGCCCAGCATTTT
CDR3 protein: CASSAGRAQHF

J gene: TRBJ1-6
V gene: TRBV11-2
D gene: TRBD1
clone size: NA
CDR3 DNA: TGTGCCAGCAGCTACACCCTTTCCGGACAGGGTCGAGCGTCACCCCTCCACTTT
CDR3 protein: CASSYTLSGQGRASPLHF

J gene: TRBJ2-3
V gene: TRBV2
D gene: TRBD2
clone size: NA
CDR3 DNA: TGTGCCAGCAGGTGGACTAGCGGCTCTCTAGATACGCAGTATTTT
CDR3 protein: CASRWTSGSLDTQYF

J gene: TRBJ2-7
V gene: TRBV2
D gene: NA
clone size: once
CDR3 DNA: TGTGCCAGCAGTGAAGCACCCGGGGGACGCGAGCAGTACTTC
CDR3 protein: CASSEAPGGREQYF

J gene: TRBJ1-2
V gene: TRBV12-3/TRBV12-4
D gene: TRBD1
clone size: NA
CDR3 DNA: TGTGCCAGCAACCCGGACAGGGGGCTTGGCTACACCTTC
CDR3 protein: CASNPDRGLGYTF

J gene: TRBJ2-2
V gene: TRBV11-2
D gene: TRBD2
clone size: many
CDR3 DNA: TGTGCCAGCAGCTTAGGGGCGGGGGTCGGGGAGCTGTTTTTT
CDR3 protein: CASSLGAGVGELFF

J gene: TRBJ2-7
V gene: TRBV6-5
D gene: NA
clone size: NA
CDR3 DNA: TGTGCCAGCAGTTACTCGGGACAATCCCCCTACGAGCAGTACTTC
CDR3 protein: CASSYSGQSPYEQYF

J gene: TRBJ2-1
V gene: TRBV9
D gene: TRBD1
clone size: NA
CDR3 DNA: TGTGCCAGCAGCGTAGGGACAGGGTACAATGAGCAGTTCTTC
CDR3 protein: CASSVGTGYNEQFF

J gene: TRBJ1-2
V gene: TRBV5-8
D gene: TRBD1
clone size: NA
CDR3 DNA: TGTGCCAGCAGATCCCGGGACAGGGGTTGGTATGGCTACACCTTC
CDR3 protein: CASRSRDRGWYGYTF

J gene: TRBJ2-7
V gene: TRBV5-1
D gene: TRBD2
clone size: NA
CDR3 DNA: TGCGCCAGCAGCTTGTATCTAGCGGGGGGCATTCGCGAGCAGTACTTC
CDR3 protein: CASSLYLAGGIREQYF

J gene: TRBJ1-1
V gene: TRBV5-4
D gene: NA
clone size: NA
CDR3 DNA: TGTGCCAGCAGCCGGCAGACAGGGAACACTGAAGCTTTCTTT
CDR3 protein: CASSRQTGNTEAFF

J gene: TRBJ2-3
V gene: TRBV7-9
D gene: TRBD2
clone size: NA
CDR3 DNA: TGTGCCAGCAGCCTACGGGGGGAACGCACAGATACGCAGTATTTT
CDR3 protein: CASSLRGERTDTQYF

J gene: TRBJ2-1
V gene: TRBV28
D gene: TRBD2
clone size: NA
CDR3 DNA: TGTGCCAGCAGGGTAGGACTAGCGGGTATATCCTACAATGAGCAGTTCTTC
CDR3 protein: CASRVGLAGISYNEQFF

J gene: TRBJ1-1
V gene: TRBV27
D gene: TRBD1
clone size: NA
CDR3 DNA: TGTGCCAGCAGTTTGGGAGGGACAGGCACTGAAGCTTTCTTT
CDR3 protein: CASSLGGTGTEAFF

J gene: TRBJ1-1
V gene: TRBV10-3
D gene: TRBD1
clone size: NA
CDR3 DNA: TGTGCCATCAGCCCGGACAGGGGGAACACTGAAGCTTTCTTT
CDR3 protein: CAISPDRGNTEAFF

J gene: TRBJ2-4
V gene: TRBV5-8
D gene: NA
clone size: NA
CDR3 DNA: TGTGCCAGCAGCTTCGACCCAGGGTTGAACATTCAGTACTTC
CDR3 protein: CASSFDPGLNIQYF